Listed below are T cell receptor beta chains from one sample, sequenced in a study of beta chain features in type 1 diabetes. The data were produced by immunoSEQ multiplex PCR, yet TCRdb's version contains in-frame clones alone and is incomplete. The sample shows some 190,000 clones, 7.5% to 8.5% of them seen only once. The material sequenced was central memory CD4+ T cells from blood. The receptor set was obtained from a young man with type 1 diabetes. Each CDR3 is given with its conserved first and last residue. Each record gives: D gene, J gene, V gene, clone size, CDR3 DNA, CDR3 protein. D genes are given only for firm matches. Clone size is given for some rows only: seen once, a few or many times, or a class if the clone is expanded.

>.|TRBJ2-7|TRBV11-2|few
TGTGCCAGCAGCCCTCGGAGGGATTCCTACGAGCAGTACTTC
CASSPRRDSYEQYF
>TRBD2|TRBJ2-7|TRBV7-6|.
TGTGCCAGCAGTCCCTCAGGCGGGGGAGTCTACGAGCAGTACTTC
CASSPSGGGVYEQYF
>TRBD2|TRBJ2-5|TRBV2|.
TGTGCCAGCAGTGGCCTAGCGGGCAATCAAGAGACCCAGTACTTC
CASSGLAGNQETQYF
>TRBD2|TRBJ2-3|TRBV4-1|few
TGCGCCAGCAGCCATAACCCCGGGCGGGGGGACACAGATACGCAGTATTTT
CASSHNPGRGDTDTQYF
>TRBD1|TRBJ1-6|TRBV2|few
TGTGCCAGCAGCCCATGGGGGACAGAGGATTCACCCCTCCACTTT
CASSPWGTEDSPLHF
>TRBD1|TRBJ1-5|TRBV30|.
TGTGCCTGGAGTGTAGGGACAGACCAGCCCCAGCATTTT
CAWSVGTDQPQHF
>TRBD1|TRBJ1-4|TRBV7-9|.
TGTGCCAGCAGCCGACAGGGGTCAACTAATGAAAAACTGTTTTTT
CASSRQGSTNEKLFF
>.|TRBJ2-2|TRBV9|.
TGTGCCAGCAGCGCCCGGGACACAAACACCGGGGAGCTGTTTTTT
CASSARDTNTGELFF
>TRBD1|TRBJ2-3|TRBV7-2|few
TGTGCCAGCGGTCCGGGACAGGGGGCCACAGATACGCAGTATTTT
CASGPGQGATDTQYF
>.|TRBJ2-7|TRBV5-4|.
TGTGCCAGCAGCCGGGACGGGGGCTCCTACGAGCAGTACTTC
CASSRDGGSYEQYF
>TRBD2|TRBJ2-3|TRBV28|few
TGTGCCAGCAGGGTTTTAGCGGGAGCAAAATCAGATACGCAGTATTTT
CASRVLAGAKSDTQYF
>TRBD1|TRBJ2-7|TRBV2|.
TGTGCCAGCAGCTCCGGGACAGGGGGAACCTACGAGCAGTACTTC
CASSSGTGGTYEQYF
>.|TRBJ2-5|TRBV7-8|once
TGTGCCAGCAGCTCCACCGGACAGCCCCAAGAGACCCAGTACTTC
CASSSTGQPQETQYF
>TRBD2|TRBJ2-3|TRBV5-4|.
TGTGCCAGCAGCCCCGGCCCTAGCGGGGGAAGCACAGATACGCAGTATTTT
CASSPGPSGGSTDTQYF
>TRBD2|TRBJ2-1|TRBV5-4|few
TGTGCCAGCAGCCAAGAAGCCGGCGTAGCGGGAGTTCATGAGCAGTTCTTC
CASSQEAGVAGVHEQFF
>.|TRBJ1-1|TRBV2|.
TGTGCCAGCGGTCGGGGGAACACTGAAGCTTTCTTT
CASGRGNTEAFF
>.|TRBJ2-5|TRBV25-1|few
TGTGCCAGCAGTTCGGGGGGATCAGGGGGCCGGAAGACCCAGTACTTC
CASSSGGSGGRKTQYF
>.|TRBJ2-3|TRBV18|.
TGTGCCAGCTCACCACCGACTAGCACAGATACGCAGTATTTT
CASSPPTSTDTQYF
>.|TRBJ2-6|TRBV5-4|.
TGTGCCAGCAGCTACCCGGGTTCCGGGGCCAACGTCCTGACTTTC
CASSYPGSGANVLTF
>.|TRBJ2-4|TRBV5-1|.
TGCGCCAGCGCCGCAGGGTATTTCTCGCTAGATCAGTACTTC
CASAAGYFSLDQYF
>TRBD1|TRBJ2-2|TRBV5-1|.
TGCGCCAGCAGCTCCCGGACAGGGGGCGCCGGGGAGCTGTTTTTT
CASSSRTGGAGELFF
>.|TRBJ2-5|TRBV5-4|few
TGTGCCAGCAACGGTGGGAGCCCAAAGACCCAGTACTTC
CASNGGSPKTQYF
>.|TRBJ2-5|TRBV4-3|.
TGCGCCAGCAGCCAAGATCTGTATCAAGAGACCCAGTACTTC
CASSQDLYQETQYF
>.|TRBJ1-4|TRBV27|.
TGTGCCAGCAGGCAGACAGAGCAGAATGAAAAACTGTTTTTT
CASRQTEQNEKLFF
>.|TRBJ2-3|TRBV11-1|.
TGTGCCAGCAGCCGTCGGAGCACAGATACGCAGTATTTT
CASSRRSTDTQYF
>.|TRBJ1-1|TRBV10-3|few
TGTGCCTCCTACCCGACAGGCAGGGCCACTGAAGCTTTCTTT
CASYPTGRATEAFF
>.|TRBJ2-3|TRBV6-6|.
TGTGCCAGCAGTGTGACAGTAAGCACAGATACGCAGTATTTT
CASSVTVSTDTQYF
>TRBD2|TRBJ2-7|TRBV7-9|.
TGTGCCAGCAGCTTAATAGCGGGAGCGCAATACGAGCAGTACTTC
CASSLIAGAQYEQYF
>TRBD1|TRBJ2-6|TRBV5-1|few
TGCGCCAGCAGCGTGGAACAGGGGGCGCGGACGGCCAACGTCCTGACTTTC
CASSVEQGARTANVLTF
>.|TRBJ2-7|TRBV5-4|once
TGTGCCAGCAGCCAAGCCAGACAGTCCTACGAGCAGTACTTC
CASSQARQSYEQYF
>TRBD1|TRBJ1-1|TRBV5-1|.
TGCGCCAGCAGCTTGATGGGTGGGGGACAGACTGAAGCTTTCTTT
CASSLMGGGQTEAFF
>TRBD2|TRBJ2-7|TRBV10-3|.
TGTGCCGTAAGCGGGGGGAACTCCTACGAGCAGTACTTC
CAVSGGNSYEQYF
>TRBD1|TRBJ2-5|TRBV28|.
TGTGCCAGCAGCTCAATTACAGGGGTAGAGACCCAGTACTTC
CASSSITGVETQYF
>.|TRBJ1-5|TRBV9|few
TGTGCCAGCAGCGTAGGACAGACCAATCAGCCCCAGCATTTT
CASSVGQTNQPQHF
>.|TRBJ1-1|TRBV29-1|few
TGCAGCGTTGTTGAGCAGAACACTGAAGCTTTCTTT
CSVVEQNTEAFF
>TRBD1|TRBJ2-7|TRBV19|.
TGTGCCAGTAGTTCGTCCCCAGGGGGCCGGGACGAGCAGTACTTC
CASSSSPGGRDEQYF
>.|TRBJ2-7|TRBV29-1|few
TGCAGCGCCCGTCAGGCCACCGCCCCCTACGAGCAGTACTTC
CSARQATAPYEQYF
>.|TRBJ2-2|TRBV5-4|.
TGTGCCAGCAGCTTGCTTGGGAGTGGGACCGGGGAGCTGTTTTTT
CASSLLGSGTGELFF
>.|TRBJ2-7|TRBV21-1|.
TGTGCCAGCAGCCCCCCGGGGCCGGGACAGCCACTTCTCCGTGGGGACGAGCAGTACTTC
CASSPPGPGQPLLRGDEQYF
>.|TRBJ2-7|TRBV7-2|.
TGTGCCAGCAGCCTATCAGGCTACGAGCAGTACTTC
CASSLSGYEQYF
>.|TRBJ2-1|TRBV18|.
TGTGCCAGCTCACCGCTCCTGGGCCGGGAGGAGCAGTTCTTC
CASSPLLGREEQFF
>.|TRBJ2-7|TRBV28|few
TGTGCCAGCAGTTCATCGACAGTTTTGTCCTACGAGCAGTACTTC
CASSSSTVLSYEQYF
>.|TRBJ2-7|TRBV18|.
TGTGCCAGCTCACCACCGACTAGCTACGAGCAGTACTTC
CASSPPTSYEQYF
>TRBD1|TRBJ2-7|TRBV2|.
TGTGCCAGCAGCCCTCGGGACAGCCCTTACTTCACCTACGAGCAGTACTTC
CASSPRDSPYFTYEQYF
>TRBD2|TRBJ2-5|TRBV7-2|few
TGTGCCAGCAGCCCCGGGACTACCCAAGAGACCCAGTACTTC
CASSPGTTQETQYF
>TRBD2|TRBJ2-4|TRBV7-2|few
TGTGCCAGCAGCCAAGACAAGCGGGAGGGGGCCAAAAACATTCAGTACTTC
CASSQDKREGAKNIQYF
>.|TRBJ2-1|TRBV7-9|.
TGTGCCAGCAGCTTAGCATCCCCGAGCTCCTACAATGAGCAGTTCTTC
CASSLASPSSYNEQFF
>.|TRBJ2-7|TRBV6-1|.
TGTGCCAGCAGTGAAGATATCGGAGCGCGGTACGAGCAGTACTTC
CASSEDIGARYEQYF